These 19 T cell receptor beta chains were all obtained from the same sample, sequenced in a study of brain T cells in children with intractable seizures. This table comes from immunoSEQ multiplex PCR, and its TCRdb copy is limited to in-frame clones, with some not included. Among 340,000 or so clones listed, nearly 95% were seen once. Stated time point: blood from clinic visit 5 months post-surgery; TSC patient then seizure free. This material consisted of peripheral blood, taken 4 to 6 months after surgery. These receptors were obtained from a boy under two years old with tuberous sclerosis and intractable seizures.

The rearrangement joins TRBV5-4 to TRBJ2-5; a weak D match, TRBD1 (5 bases). Trimming left V 2 bases short and J 0 bases short, with 8 bases between. CDR1 SGHNT and CDR2 YYREEE come from the germline V gene (reference sequence). This CDR3 comprises 14 residues. CDR3 sequence reads: CASSLNRYQETQYF. In DNA, the CDR3 is TGTGCCAGCAGCTTAAACAGGTACCAAGAGACCCAGTACTTC.

The V and J genes are TRBV27 and TRBJ1-2, with D perhaps matching TRBD1 (5 bases). The CDR3 is 13 residues long. V was trimmed by 3 bases and J by 5 bases, leaving 10 bases between them. Germline CDR1 is MNHEY and CDR2 is SMNVEV (reference sequence). CDR3 coding DNA: TGTGCCAGCAGTTTTGTGGGGGGATATGGCTACACCTTC. Translating gives CASSFVGGYGYTF.

This CDR3 is CASSYSRRRGKDGYTF. The CDR3 nucleotides are TGTGCCAGCAGTTACTCGAGGCGCAGGGGGAAGGATGGCTACACCTTC. V usage is TRBV6-5 and J usage is TRBJ1-2, with 7 bases lining up with TRBD1. CDR3 length: 16 residues. After removal of 0 bases from V and 6 bases from J, the junction contained 10 bases not matched to a gene. CDR1 MNHEY and CDR2 SVGAGI come from the germline V gene.

The chain is built from TRBV27 and TRBJ2-3; the D call may be TRBD1 or TRBD2 (6 bases each). The V gene's germline CDR1 is MNHEY and CDR2 SMNVEV (reference sequence). V lost 3 bases to trimming and J lost 1 base, with 20 bases between them. The CDR3 is 18 residues long. The CDR3 nucleotides are TGTGCCAGCAGTTTGGTGTTCGGGGGCAACCTGGGCACAGATACGCAGTATTTT. Translation: CASSLVFGGNLGTDTQYF.

J is TRBJ2-7 and V is TRBV4-1; D gene ambiguous. Deletions cut 2 bases from V and 0 bases from J, with 11 bases between. The CDR3 totals 15 residues. CDR1 is MGHRA, CDR2 YSYEKL, per germline. The CDR3 region is CASSQIERVSYEQYF. The CDR3, as DNA: TGCGCCAGCAGCCAAATAGAACGGGTCTCCTACGAGCAGTACTTC.

This chain joins TRBV19 and TRBJ2-1; TRBD2 matches 11 bases. Per germline, CDR1 LNHDA and CDR2 SQIVND (reference sequence). Germline trimming cut 6 bases from V and 10 bases from J; bases unmatched to any gene: 11. The CDR3 is made up of 15 amino acids. For the CDR3, the DNA is TGTGCCAGTAGACTTTCTAGCGGGGGGACTACCGAGCAGTTCTTC. This translates into CASRLSSGGTTEQFF.

The J gene is TRBJ2-5, the V gene TRBV7-9, with 8 bases aligning to TRBD1. Germline V CDR1 and CDR2: SEHNR, FQNEAQ (reference sequence). CDR3 length equals 14 residues. After removal of 1 base from V and 3 bases from J, the junction contained 1 base not matched to a gene. Here the CDR3 reads CASSLDRGEETQYF. CDR3 bases: TGTGCCAGCAGCTTAGACAGGGGGGAAGAGACCCAGTACTTC.

The chain joins TRBV5-1 to TRBJ1-3; a possible D gene is TRBD1 (6 bases). The V and J ends lost 0 bases and 0 bases respectively, with 13 bases between them. The length of the CDR3 is 17 residues. CDR1 is SGHRS and CDR2 is YFSETQ in the germline V gene. The CDR3: CASSLDGGPSSGNTIYF. DNA of the CDR3: TGCGCCAGCAGCTTGGACGGGGGCCCGAGCTCTGGAAACACCATATATTTT.

V is TRBV7-9 and J is TRBJ1-4; no clear D. The V and J ends lost 2 bases and 4 bases respectively, with 8 bases between them. The CDR3 is 14 residues long. Germline-derived CDR1 and CDR2 are SEHNR and FQNEAQ (reference sequence). The CDR3 coding sequence is TGTGCCAGCAGCTTACGAGGCCTTAATGAAAAACTGTTTTTT. Translating it yields CASSLRGLNEKLFF. The full variable domain, with the rest looked up from reference TRBV7-9 and TRBJ1-4, is DTGVSQNPRHKITKRGQNVTFRCDPISEHNRLYWYRQTLGQGPEFLTYFQNEAQLEKSRLLSDRFSAERPKGSFSTLEIQRTEQGDSAMYLCASSLRGLNEKLFFGSGTQLSVL.

The V and J genes are TRBV5-5 and TRBJ1-2; D gene ambiguous. V lost 4 bases to trimming and J lost 4 bases, with 11 bases between them. The CDR3 loop spans 13 amino acids. Germline V gives CDR1 SGHKS, CDR2 YYEKEE (reference sequence). In DNA form, the CDR3 reads TGTGCCAGCAGCCAAGACGGTTCCTATGGCTACACCTTC. This codes for CASSQDGSYGYTF.

The chain uses TRBV2 and TRBJ1-1; 7 nucleotides line up with TRBD1. Germline V gene lookup returns CDR1 SNHLY and CDR2 FYNNEI. J was trimmed by 11 bases and V by 3 bases; bases with no gene match: 9. This CDR3 has 13 amino acids. The CDR3 loop reads CASSEGQQSRAFF. The CDR3 DNA sequence: TGTGCCAGCAGTGAGGGACAGCAATCGAGGGCTTTCTTT.

This chain connects TRBV7-9 to TRBJ2-6, with D unresolved. V was trimmed by 0 bases and J by 0 bases, leaving 3 bases between them. This CDR3 region has 15 residues. The germline CDR1 and CDR2 sequences are SEHNR and FQNEAQ (reference sequence). The CDR3 DNA is TGTGCCAGCAGCTTAGCGCACTCTGGGGCCAACGTCCTGACTTTC. Its translation is CASSLAHSGANVLTF.

The chain recombines TRBV12-3 or TRBV12-4 with TRBJ1-4; no reliable D call. V lost 1 base to trimming and J lost 6 bases, with 3 bases between them. The CDR3 has 12 residues. CDR3 sequence reads: CASSLGYEKLFF. In DNA, the CDR3 is TGTGCCAGCAGTTTAGGCTATGAAAAACTGTTTTTT.

The chain carries TRBV20-1 and TRBJ2-5; a weak D match, TRBD1 (6 bases). The CDR3 runs to 11 residues. V gave up 5 bases and J gave up 5 bases, with 9 bases separating them. Germline V CDR1 and CDR2: DFQATT, SNEGSKA (reference sequence). Here the CDR3 DNA reads TGCAGTGCTCATAGGGGGGAGACCCAGTACTTC. Amino acid sequence: CSAHRGETQYF.

This clone was seen once. This sequence joins TRBV25-1 and TRBJ1-2; no reliable D call. Germline CDR1 reads MGHDK; CDR2 reads SYGVNS. The CDR3 loop spans 16 amino acids. V was cut by 2 bases and J by 1 base, with 14 bases left in between. DNA for the CDR3: TGTGCCAGCAGTGAAAGTAGTTCGTGGAGTAACTATGGCTACACCTTC. Its translation is CASSESSSWSNYGYTF.

CDR3 nucleotides: TGTGCCAGCAGTTACTCAATCGGGAACAATCAGCCCCAGCATTTT. This codes for CASSYSIGNNQPQHF. The gene calls are TRBV6-5 and TRBJ1-5, with unresolved D. The CDR3 covers 15 residues. CDR1 and CDR2 from the germline V gene are MNHEY and SVGAGI. The V and J ends lost 0 bases and 3 bases respectively, with 9 bases between them.

V gene TRBV3-1 (or the pseudogene TRBV3-2) combines with J gene TRBJ1-2; D call uncertain. Germline CDR1 reads LGHDT; CDR2 reads YNNKEL (reference sequence). The length of the CDR3 is 14 residues. Trimming shortened V by 0 bases and J by 2 bases, and 7 bases separated the two germline ends. The CDR3 reads CASSQDLGNYGYTF. For the CDR3, the DNA is TGTGCCAGCAGCCAAGATTTAGGGAACTATGGCTACACCTTC.

This chain links TRBV13 with TRBJ2-7; 10 bases match TRBD1. Trimming removed 4 bases from V and 5 bases from J; junction bases left unmatched: 5. The V gene's germline CDR1 is PRHDT and CDR2 FYEKMQ (reference sequence). This CDR3 region has 14 residues. CDR3 in DNA: TGTGCCAGCAGCTGGACAGGGGGACAGCACGAGCAGTACTTC. As protein: CASSWTGGQHEQYF.

The V gene is TRBV4-1, the J gene TRBJ1-2, with a possible D match to TRBD1 (5 bases). Germline V gene sequence: CDR1 MGHRA, CDR2 YSYEKL. CDR3 length equals 15 residues. Trimming removed 2 bases at V and 1 base at J, with 11 bases between. The CDR3 nucleotides read TGCGCCAGCAGCCAAACAGGAGTATTTAACTATGGCTACACCTTC. It specifies CASSQTGVFNYGYTF.